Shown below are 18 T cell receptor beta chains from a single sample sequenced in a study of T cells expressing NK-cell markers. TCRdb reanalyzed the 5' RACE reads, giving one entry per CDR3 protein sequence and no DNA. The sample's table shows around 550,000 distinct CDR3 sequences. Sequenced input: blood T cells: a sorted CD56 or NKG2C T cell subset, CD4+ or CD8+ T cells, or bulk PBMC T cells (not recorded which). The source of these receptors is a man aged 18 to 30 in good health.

CDR3 region: CAWTFGGSTDTQYF. The J gene is TRBJ2-3, the V gene TRBV30; TCRdb's D call, TRBD2, is unchecked because there is no DNA. The CDR3 loop spans 14 amino acids. The germline V gene encodes CDR1 GTSNPN and CDR2 SVGIG (reference sequence).

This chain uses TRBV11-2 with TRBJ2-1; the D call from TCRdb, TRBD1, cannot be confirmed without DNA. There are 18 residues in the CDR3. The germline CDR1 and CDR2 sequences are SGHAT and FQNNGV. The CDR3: CASSLGGKDRVRDNEQFF.

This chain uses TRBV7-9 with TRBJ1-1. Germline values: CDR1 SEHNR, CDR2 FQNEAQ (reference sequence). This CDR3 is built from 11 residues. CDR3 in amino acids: CASNPSTEAFF.

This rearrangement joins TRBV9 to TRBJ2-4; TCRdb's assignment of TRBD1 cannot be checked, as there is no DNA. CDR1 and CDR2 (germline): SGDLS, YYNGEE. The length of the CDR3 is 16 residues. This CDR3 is CASSVVATGVGNIQYF.

CDR3 in amino acids: CASSSRVDSNQPQHF. The V gene is TRBV7-8, the J gene TRBJ1-5. The CDR3 length is 15 residues. CDR1 is SGHVS, CDR2 FQNEAQ, per germline.

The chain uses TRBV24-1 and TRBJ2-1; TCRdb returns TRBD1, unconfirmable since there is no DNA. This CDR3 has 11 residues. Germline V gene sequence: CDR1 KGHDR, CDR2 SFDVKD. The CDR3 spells CATNRDNEQFF.

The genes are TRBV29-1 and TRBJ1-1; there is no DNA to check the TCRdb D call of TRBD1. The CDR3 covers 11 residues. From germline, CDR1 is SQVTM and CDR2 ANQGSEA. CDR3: CSVILQGRAFF.

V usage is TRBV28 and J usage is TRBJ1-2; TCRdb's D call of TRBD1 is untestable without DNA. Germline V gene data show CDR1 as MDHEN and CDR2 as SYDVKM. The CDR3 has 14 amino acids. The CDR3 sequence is CASTERTAPYGYTF.

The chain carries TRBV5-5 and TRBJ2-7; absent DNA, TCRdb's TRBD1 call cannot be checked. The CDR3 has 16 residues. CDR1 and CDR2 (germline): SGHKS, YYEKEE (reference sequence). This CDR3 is CASSGRTGTVNYEQYF.

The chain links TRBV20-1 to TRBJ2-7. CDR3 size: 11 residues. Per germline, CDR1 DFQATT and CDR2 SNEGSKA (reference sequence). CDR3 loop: CSARYIEGQYF.

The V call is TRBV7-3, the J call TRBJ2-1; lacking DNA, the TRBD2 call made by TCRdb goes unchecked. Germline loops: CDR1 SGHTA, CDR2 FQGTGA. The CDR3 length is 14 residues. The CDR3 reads CASSSGLVNNEQFF.

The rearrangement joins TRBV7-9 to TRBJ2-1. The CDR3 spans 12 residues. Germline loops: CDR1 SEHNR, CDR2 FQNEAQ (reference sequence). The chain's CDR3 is CASSPRVSEQFF. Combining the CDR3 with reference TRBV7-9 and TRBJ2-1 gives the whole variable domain DTGVSQNPRHKITKRGQNVTFRCDPISEHNRLYWYRQTLGQGPEFLTYFQNEAQLEKSRLLSDRFSAERPKGSFSTLEIQRTEQGDSAMYLCASSPRVSEQFFGPGTRLTVL.

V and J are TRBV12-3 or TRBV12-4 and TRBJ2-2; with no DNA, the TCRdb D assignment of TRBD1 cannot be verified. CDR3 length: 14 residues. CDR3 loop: CASTPPSYTGELFF.

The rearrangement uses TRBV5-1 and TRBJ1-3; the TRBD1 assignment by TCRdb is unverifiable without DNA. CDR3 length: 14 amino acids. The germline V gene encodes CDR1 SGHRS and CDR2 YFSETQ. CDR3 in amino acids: CASSSGRDGNTIYF.

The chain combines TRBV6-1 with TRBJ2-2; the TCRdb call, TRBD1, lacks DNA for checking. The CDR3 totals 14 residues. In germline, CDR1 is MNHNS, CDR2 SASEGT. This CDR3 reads CASNPRGAEGELFF.

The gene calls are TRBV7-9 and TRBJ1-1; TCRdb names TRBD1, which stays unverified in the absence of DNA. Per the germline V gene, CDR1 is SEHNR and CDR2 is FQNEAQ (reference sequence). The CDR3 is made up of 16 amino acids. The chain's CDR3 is CASSLGRATGNTEAFF.

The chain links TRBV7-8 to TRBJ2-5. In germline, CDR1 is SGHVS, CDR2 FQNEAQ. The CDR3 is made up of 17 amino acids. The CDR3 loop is CASSLARRLAGSETQYF.

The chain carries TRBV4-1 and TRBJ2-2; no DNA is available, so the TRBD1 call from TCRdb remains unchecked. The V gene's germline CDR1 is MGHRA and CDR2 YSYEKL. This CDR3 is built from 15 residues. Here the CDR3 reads CASSPPSGSTGELFF.